The clone carrying this TCR beta chain has just a few counts. Its antigen remains unknown. Germline V gene data show CDR1 as LGHNT and CDR2 as FRNRAP. V lost 4 bases and J lost 9, with 11 bases in between. This CDR3 region has 12 residues. This record belongs to a study of lymphopenia after photon versus proton radiotherapy. Study results and caveats: Authors raise, but do not show, better survival with proton therapy. After the lymphocyte nadir, photon-treated repertoires showed oligoclonal expansion, especially of CD8+ Temra cells. Under photons, naive T cells and diversity fell while effector/memory populations rose.

Clones were sequenced by immunoSEQ multiplex PCR, and TCRdb holds only the in-frame ones, with some missing. The sample records about 50,000 clones, around 80% being singletons. The sequences come from peripheral blood, collected from a patient treated with photon-based radiotherapy. The TCR sequence derives from a man aged 45 to 65 with gastric cancer. The chain is built from TRBV12-5 and TRBJ2-3; D ambiguous. The chain's CDR3 is CASGSLAWTQYF. In DNA form, the CDR3 reads TGTGCTAGTGGTTCCCTCGCCTGGACGCAGTATTTT.